Presented here are 20 T cell receptor beta chains from one specimen sequenced in a study of cytotoxic CD8 clonotypes in ibrutinib-treated CLL. Libraries were prepared by immunoSEQ multiplex PCR; TCRdb keeps only in-frame clonotypes and omits some of them. The table lists 60,000 to 95,000 clones, around 78% of them singletons, with 38% in the top ten. The starting material was PBMCs, obtained after 24 months of ibrutinib treatment. These receptors were collected from a human donor with chronic lymphocytic leukemia.

V usage is TRBV15 and J usage is TRBJ2-5, with TRBD2 matching 8 bases. The CDR3 spans 15 residues. The junction had 4 bases not matched to a gene; V was cut back by 0 bases and J by 4 bases. The germline CDR1 and CDR2 sequences are LNHNV and YYDKDF (reference sequence). For the CDR3, the DNA is TGTGCCACCAGCAGAGATCGGGAGGGAGTAGAGACCCAGTACTTC. The encoded protein is CATSRDREGVETQYF.

The CDR3 DNA follows: TGTGCCAGTGCCGGGTCACAGGGAGGAAAGAATGAAAAACTGTTTTTT. This codes for CASAGSQGGKNEKLFF. The gene calls are TRBV19 and TRBJ1-4; D possibly corresponds to TRBD1 (6 bases). From germline, CDR1 is LNHDA and CDR2 SQIVND (reference sequence). Deletions cut 8 bases from V and 5 bases from J, with 21 bases between. This CDR3 has 16 residues.

This chain connects TRBV6-1 to TRBJ1-5; unclear D gene. V dropped 7 bases and J dropped 2 bases, with 12 bases sitting between them. From germline, CDR1 is MNHNS and CDR2 SASEGT. The CDR3 spans 14 residues. This chain's CDR3 is CASITWMGNQPQHF. The CDR3 coding sequence is TGTGCCAGCATAACGTGGATGGGCAATCAGCCCCAGCATTTT.

The chain couples TRBV2 to TRBJ1-2; 11 bases are shared with TRBD1. The CDR3 totals 14 residues. With 5 bases clipped from V and 7 bases from J, the junction kept 6 bases outside the gene matches. Germline V lookup: CDR1 SNHLY, CDR2 FYNNEI. CDR3 in DNA: TGTGCCAGCAGTCGGACCGGGACAGGGGGTGGCTACACCTTC. It codes for CASSRTGTGGGYTF.

The V and J genes are TRBV6-1 and TRBJ2-1, with D perhaps matching TRBD1 (5 bases). This CDR3 region has 18 residues. V shed 2 bases and J shed 0 bases, with 17 bases lying between them. Germline V gene sequence: CDR1 MNHNS, CDR2 SASEGT. The CDR3 bases are TGTGCCAGCAGTGAAACCCTGACAGTTAGCTACTCCTACAATGAGCAGTTCTTC. It translates to CASSETLTVSYSYNEQFF.

With respect to this clone: A read error may produce the germline difference seen at one junction end. This sequence joins TRBV7-3 and TRBJ2-3, with 8 bases identical to TRBD1. This CDR3 is built from 15 residues. In germline, CDR1 is SGHTA, CDR2 FQGTGA. This chain's CDR3 is CASTLQGGSTDTQYF. The CDR3 DNA reads TGTGCCAGCACCTTACAGGGGGGATCCACAGATACGCAGTATTTT.

This clone has only a few counts. This sequence joins TRBV11-2 and TRBJ1-4; D is possibly TRBD1 (5 bases). There are 15 residues in the CDR3. Trimming left V 5 bases short and J 2 bases short, with 12 bases between. CDR1 is SGHAT and CDR2 is FQNNGV in the germline V gene. CDR3 sequence (DNA): TGTGCCAGCAGCCAACGAGGGGAGACTAATGAAAAACTGTTTTTT. Its protein product is CASSQRGETNEKLFF.

This clone was counted once. This CDR3 reads CASSFFTEAFF. CDR3 DNA sequence: TGTGCCAGCAGCTTCTTCACTGAAGCTTTCTTT. The chain couples TRBV7-2 to TRBJ1-1; D ambiguous. Trimming took off 3 bases at V and 4 bases at J, with 3 bases between the two ends. CDR1 is SGHTA and CDR2 is FQGNSA in the germline V gene. The CDR3 totals 11 residues. Looking up the rest from reference TRBV7-2 and TRBJ1-1 gives the full variable domain: GAGVSQSPSNKVTEKGKDVELRCDPISGHTALYWYRQSLGQGLEFLIYFQGNSAPDKSGLPSDRFSAERTGGSVSTLTIQRTQQEDSAVYLCASSFFTEAFFGQGTRLTVV.

The DNA for the CDR3 is TGTGCCTGGAGTGTCCCCCGGGCCGATCCCCACGAAGCTTTCTTT. It specifies CAWSVPRADPHEAFF. V gene TRBV30 combines with J gene TRBJ1-1; D gene uncertain. Germline loops: CDR1 GTSNPN, CDR2 SVGIG (reference sequence). The CDR3 contains 15 residues. V lost 0 bases and J 8 bases, leaving 19 bases between the germline ends.

The CDR3 protein is CASSPTSGYEQYF. DNA of the CDR3: TGTGCCAGCAGCCCGACTAGCGGCTACGAGCAGTACTTC. The chain employs TRBV7-6 and TRBJ2-7; 9 bases line up with TRBD2. After removal of 5 bases from V and 3 bases from J, the junction contained 2 bases not matched to a gene. Germline CDR1 and CDR2: SGHVS and FNYEAQ. The CDR3 runs 13 residues. Based on the CDR3 plus reference TRBV7-6 and TRBJ2-7, the full variable domain is GAGVSQSPRYKVTKRGQDVALRCDPISGHVSLYWYRQALGQGPEFLTYFNYEAQQDKSGLPNDRFSAERPEGSISTLTIQRTEQRDSAMYRCASSPTSGYEQYFGPGTRLTVT.

CDR3 sequence: CASSPASGRGEQFF. The CDR3 DNA reads TGTGCCAGCAGCCCCGCTAGCGGGAGGGGTGAGCAGTTCTTC. V usage is TRBV7-6 and J usage is TRBJ2-1; 12 positions agree with TRBD2. The germline CDR1 and CDR2 sequences are SGHVS and FNYEAQ. The CDR3 runs 14 residues. V gave up 5 bases and J gave up 9 bases; unmatched junction bases: 5. The whole variable domain, remainder taken from reference TRBV7-6 and TRBJ2-1, is GAGVSQSPRYKVTKRGQDVALRCDPISGHVSLYWYRQALGQGPEFLTYFNYEAQQDKSGLPNDRFSAERPEGSISTLTIQRTEQRDSAMYRCASSPASGRGEQFFGPGTRLTVL.

This chain links TRBV2 with TRBJ1-6; D is unresolved. The CDR3 consists of 13 residues. CDR1 is SNHLY and CDR2 is FYNNEI in the germline V gene. V gave up 6 bases and J gave up 5 bases, with 8 bases separating them. In DNA, the CDR3 is TGTGCCAGCAGACCGGAGAATAATTCACCCCTCCACTTT. Amino acids: CASRPENNSPLHF.

This clone was seen just once. CDR3 amino acids: CASSDPGASSGDTQYF. The CDR3, as DNA: TGTGCCAGCAGTGATCCGGGAGCCTCTTCGGGAGATACGCAGTATTTT. The chain couples TRBV6-1 to TRBJ2-3, with a tentative D call TRBD2 (6 bases). Germline V CDR1 and CDR2: MNHNS, SASEGT. Trimming took off 3 bases at V and 5 bases at J, with 18 bases between the two ends. The CDR3 totals 16 residues.

The rearrangement links TRBV27 to TRBJ1-1; D remains unclear. This CDR3 contains 14 residues. V shed 8 bases and J shed 4 bases, with 17 bases lying between them. CDR1 is MNHEY and CDR2 is SMNVEV in the germline V gene (reference sequence). CDR3 bases: TGTGCCAGCGCTTACACGGGATTCAGCACTGAAGCTTTCTTT. Amino acids: CASAYTGFSTEAFF.

V is TRBV6-6 and J is TRBJ2-7, with 10 bases fitting TRBD2. From germline, CDR1 is MNHNY and CDR2 SVGAGI (reference sequence). V dropped 8 bases and J dropped 8; count of bases not matched to a gene: 3. The CDR3 is 11 amino acids. The CDR3 region is CASELAGKQYF. The CDR3 nucleotides are TGTGCCAGCGAACTAGCGGGAAAGCAGTACTTC.

V gene TRBV11-3 combines with J gene TRBJ2-1, with 9 positions matching TRBD2. V was clipped by 5 bases and J by 9 bases; unmatched bases: 5. Germline V gene sequence: CDR1 SGHNT, CDR2 YENEEA. CDR3 length equals 13 residues. The CDR3, as DNA: TGTGCCAGCAGCCTGGGACTAGCAAGTGAGCAGTTCTTC. It is translated as CASSLGLASEQFF.

The chain combines TRBV9 with TRBJ2-1; 7 nucleotides line up with TRBD2. CDR3 length equals 16 residues. Per the germline V gene, CDR1 is SGDLS and CDR2 is YYNGEE. Germline trimming cut 3 bases from V and 0 bases from J; bases unmatched to any gene: 6. DNA of the CDR3: TGTGCCAGCAGCGAGGGGCGGGGGAGCTCCTACAATGAGCAGTTCTTC. Translated, it gives CASSEGRGSSYNEQFF.

The rearrangement links TRBV7-8 to TRBJ2-7, with TRBD1 matching over 7 bases. After removal of 5 bases from V and 6 bases from J, the junction contained 7 bases not matched to a gene. Per germline, CDR1 SGHVS and CDR2 FQNEAQ. The CDR3 has 13 residues. The CDR3 here is CASSHRQGGEQYF. CDR3 in DNA: TGTGCCAGCAGCCACCGACAGGGTGGCGAGCAGTACTTC.

This sequence joins TRBV5-4 and TRBJ2-5; 9 bases fit TRBD2. The CDR3 spans 16 residues. V gave up 4 bases and J gave up 2 bases; unmatched junction bases: 9. Per the germline V gene, CDR1 is SGHNT and CDR2 is YYREEE (reference sequence). The CDR3 protein is CASSPSSGSRQETQYF. CDR3 in DNA: TGTGCCAGCAGCCCCAGTAGCGGGAGTAGACAAGAGACCCAGTACTTC.

The chain joins TRBV27 to TRBJ2-7; 12 nucleotides align to TRBD2. The ends lost 5 bases at V and 6 bases at J; junction bases unmatched: 8. The CDR3 runs to 15 residues. Germline V gene data show CDR1 as MNHEY and CDR2 as SMNVEV (reference sequence). CDR3 nucleotides: TGTGCCAGCAGTCCCCCGACTAGCGGGAGCAGCGAGCAGTACTTC. Its protein is CASSPPTSGSSEQYF.